The entry below gives a single T cell receptor beta chain sequence along with its context. The antigen is undetermined. The sample originates from a study of T cell clones after liver transplantation. Study background: Subjects received no induction therapy and standard immunosuppression until randomization at 12-24 months post-transplant.

Assay used: immunoSEQ multiplex PCR; TCRdb lists only in-frame clones, some missing. The top ten clones hold roughly 2.7% of a sample with some 70,000 clones, roughly nine tenths of them seen once. Thawed unstimulated PBMCs were FACS-sorted by CD3, CD4 and CD8 into two populations. Study conclusions and caveats: Graft donor-reactive T cells may have migrated into the graft rather than being deleted.

The sample in question was CD4+ T cells from blood, obtained before liver transplant. This clonotype was sampled from a human donor who received a liver transplant.

The CDR3 DNA reads TGTGCCAGCAGTGAGAGGACTTATCAGCCCCAGCATTTT. This translates into CASSERTYQPQHF. V is TRBV6-1 and J is TRBJ1-5; D is uncertain. The CDR3 has 13 amino acids. V dropped 3 bases and J dropped 5 bases, with 8 bases sitting between them. Germline assignment: CDR1 MNHNS and CDR2 SASEGT.